This T cell receptor (beta chain) was retrieved from a study of blood T cell repertoires in COVID-19. The protocol was immunoSEQ multiplex PCR, while the TCRdb copy is restricted to in-frame clones and leaves out a portion. The profile shows some 80,000 clones, about three quarters of them singletons. This CDR3 has 14 amino acids. Trimming stripped 5 bases from V and 0 bases from J, with 7 bases between. CDR1 and CDR2 from the germline V gene are MDHEN and SYDVKM. The source material was peripheral blood. The sequence derives from a woman older than 75 with active or convalescent COVID-19. The chain employs TRBV28 and TRBJ1-4, with a possible D match to TRBD1 (5 bases). DNA for the CDR3: TGTGCCAGCAGTAGACAGTCAACTAATGAAAAACTGTTTTTT. It codes for CASSRQSTNEKLFF. The whole variable domain, filled in from reference TRBV28 and TRBJ1-4, reads DVKVTQSSRYLVKRTGEKVFLECVQDMDHENMFWYRQDPGLGLRLIYFSYDVKMKEKGDIPEGYSVSREKKERFSLILESASTNQTSMYLCASSRQSTNEKLFFGSGTQLSVL.